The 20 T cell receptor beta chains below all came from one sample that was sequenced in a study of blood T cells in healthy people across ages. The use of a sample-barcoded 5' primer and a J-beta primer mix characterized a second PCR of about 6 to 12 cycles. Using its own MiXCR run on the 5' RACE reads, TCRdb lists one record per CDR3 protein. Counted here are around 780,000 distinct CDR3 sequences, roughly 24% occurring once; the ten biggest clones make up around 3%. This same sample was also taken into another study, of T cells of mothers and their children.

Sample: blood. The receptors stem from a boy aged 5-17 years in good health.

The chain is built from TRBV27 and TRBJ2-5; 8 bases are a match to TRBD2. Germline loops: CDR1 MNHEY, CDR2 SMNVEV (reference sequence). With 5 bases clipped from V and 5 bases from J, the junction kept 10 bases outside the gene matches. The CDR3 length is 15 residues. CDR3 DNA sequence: TGTGCCAGCAGTGGCCATCGGGGGGGCCGGGAGACCCAGTACTTC. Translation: CASSGHRGGRETQYF.

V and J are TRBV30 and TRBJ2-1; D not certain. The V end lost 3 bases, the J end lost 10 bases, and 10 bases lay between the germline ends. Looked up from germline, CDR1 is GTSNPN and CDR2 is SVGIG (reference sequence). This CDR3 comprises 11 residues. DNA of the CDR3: TGTGCCTGGAGCAGACTGGGCGAGCAGTTCTTC. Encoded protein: CAWSRLGEQFF. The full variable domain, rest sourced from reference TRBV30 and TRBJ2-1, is SQTIHQWPATLVQPVGSPLSLECTVEGTSNPNLYWYRQAAGRGLQLLFYSVGIGQISSEVPQNLSASRPQDRQFILSSKKLLLSDSGFYLCAWSRLGEQFFGPGTRLTVL.

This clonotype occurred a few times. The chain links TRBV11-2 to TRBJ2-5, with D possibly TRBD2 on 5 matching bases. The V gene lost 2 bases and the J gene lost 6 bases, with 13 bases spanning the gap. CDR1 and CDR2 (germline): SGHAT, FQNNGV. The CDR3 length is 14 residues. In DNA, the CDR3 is TGTGCCAGCAGCTTATCGGGGTTGTATCAGACCCAGTACTTC. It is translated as CASSLSGLYQTQYF.

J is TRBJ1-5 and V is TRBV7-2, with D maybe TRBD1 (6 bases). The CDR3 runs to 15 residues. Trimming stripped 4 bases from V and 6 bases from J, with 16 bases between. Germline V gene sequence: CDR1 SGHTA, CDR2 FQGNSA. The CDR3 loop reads CASSSLRGFGQPQHF. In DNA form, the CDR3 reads TGTGCCAGCAGCTCACTTAGGGGGTTCGGTCAGCCCCAGCATTTT.

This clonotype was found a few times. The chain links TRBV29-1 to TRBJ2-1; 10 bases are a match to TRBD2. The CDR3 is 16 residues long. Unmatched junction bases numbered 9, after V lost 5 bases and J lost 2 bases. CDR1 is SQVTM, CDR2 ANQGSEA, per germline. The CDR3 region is CSVILAGGYTYNEQFF. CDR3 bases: TGCAGCGTTATCTTAGCGGGGGGTTACACCTACAATGAGCAGTTCTTC.

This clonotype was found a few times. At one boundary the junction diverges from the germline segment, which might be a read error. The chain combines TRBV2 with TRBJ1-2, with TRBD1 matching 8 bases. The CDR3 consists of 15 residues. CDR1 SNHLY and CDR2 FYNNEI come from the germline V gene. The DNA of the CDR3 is TGTGCCAGCAGTGTGGGCAGGGGGCGCAACTATGGTTACACCTTC. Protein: CASSVGRGRNYGYTF.

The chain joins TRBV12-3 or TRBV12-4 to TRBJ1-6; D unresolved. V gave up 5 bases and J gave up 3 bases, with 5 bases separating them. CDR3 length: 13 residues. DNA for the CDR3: TGTGCCAGCAGTCAACTCTATAATTCACCCCTCCACTTT. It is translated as CASSQLYNSPLHF.

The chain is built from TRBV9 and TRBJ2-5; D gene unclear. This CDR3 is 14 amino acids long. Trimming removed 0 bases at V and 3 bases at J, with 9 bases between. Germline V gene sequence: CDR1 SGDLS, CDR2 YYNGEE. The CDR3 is CASSVEVAEETQYF. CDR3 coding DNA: TGTGCCAGCAGCGTAGAAGTGGCGGAAGAGACCCAGTACTTC.

DNA of the CDR3: TGTGCCAGCAGCCCAGGGTGGGGGATCACTGAAGCTTTCTTT. This encodes CASSPGWGITEAFF. The V and J genes are TRBV9 and TRBJ1-1, with D maybe TRBD1 (5 bases). Germline CDR1 and CDR2: SGDLS and YYNGEE. The CDR3 runs 14 residues. V gave up 4 bases and J gave up 4 bases, with 14 bases separating them. The variable domain in full, completed from reference TRBV9 and TRBJ1-1, reads DSGVTQTPKHLITATGQRVTLRCSPRSGDLSVYWYQQSLDQGLQFLIQYYNGEERAKGNILERFSAQQFPDLHSELNLSSLELGDSALYFCASSPGWGITEAFFGQGTRLTVV.

This CDR3 reads CASSRTGQGSGELFF. DNA of the CDR3: TGTGCCAGCAGTCGGACGGGACAGGGGTCCGGGGAGCTGTTTTTT. The chain carries TRBV6-6 and TRBJ2-2, with 10 nucleotides matching TRBD1. Trimming removed 5 bases from V and 6 bases from J; junction bases left unmatched: 6. The CDR3 runs to 15 residues. Per the germline V gene, CDR1 is MNHNY and CDR2 is SVGAGI (reference sequence).

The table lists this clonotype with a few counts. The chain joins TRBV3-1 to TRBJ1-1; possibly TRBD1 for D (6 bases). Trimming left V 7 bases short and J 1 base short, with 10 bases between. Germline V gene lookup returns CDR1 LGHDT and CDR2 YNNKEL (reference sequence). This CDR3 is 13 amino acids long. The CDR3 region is CASMIRGNTEAFF. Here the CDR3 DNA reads TGTGCCAGCATGATCAGGGGGAACACTGAAGCTTTCTTT. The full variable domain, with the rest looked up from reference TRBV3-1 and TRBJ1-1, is DTAVSQTPKYLVTQMGNDKSIKCEQNLGHDTMYWYKQDSKKFLKIMFSYNNKELIINETVPNRFSPKSPDKAHLNLHINSLELGDSAVYFCASMIRGNTEAFFGQGTRLTVV.

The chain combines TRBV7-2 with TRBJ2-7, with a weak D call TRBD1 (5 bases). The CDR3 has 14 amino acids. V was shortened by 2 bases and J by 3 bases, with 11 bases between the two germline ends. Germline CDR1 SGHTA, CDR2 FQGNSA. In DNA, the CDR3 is TGTGCCAGCAGCTTAATGGGGCAGAACTACGAGCAGTACTTC. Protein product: CASSLMGQNYEQYF.

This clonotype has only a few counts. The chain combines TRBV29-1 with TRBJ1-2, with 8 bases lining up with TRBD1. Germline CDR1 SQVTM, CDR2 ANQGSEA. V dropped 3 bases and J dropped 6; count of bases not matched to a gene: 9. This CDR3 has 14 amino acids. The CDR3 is CSVDETGEGNGYTF. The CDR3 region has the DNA TGCAGCGTTGACGAGACAGGGGAGGGCAATGGCTACACCTTC.

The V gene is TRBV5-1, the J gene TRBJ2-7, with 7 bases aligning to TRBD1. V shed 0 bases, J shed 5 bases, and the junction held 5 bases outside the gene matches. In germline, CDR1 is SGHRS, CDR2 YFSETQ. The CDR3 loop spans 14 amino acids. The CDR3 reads CASSLGQGPHEQYF. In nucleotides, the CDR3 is TGCGCCAGCAGCTTGGGACAGGGTCCCCACGAGCAGTACTTC.

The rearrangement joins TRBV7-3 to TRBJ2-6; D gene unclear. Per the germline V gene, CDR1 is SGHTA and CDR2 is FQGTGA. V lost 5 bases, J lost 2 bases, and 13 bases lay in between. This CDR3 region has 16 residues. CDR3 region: CASSPVVGTGANVLTF. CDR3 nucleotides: TGTGCCAGCAGCCCGGTCGTCGGAACTGGGGCCAACGTCCTGACTTTC.

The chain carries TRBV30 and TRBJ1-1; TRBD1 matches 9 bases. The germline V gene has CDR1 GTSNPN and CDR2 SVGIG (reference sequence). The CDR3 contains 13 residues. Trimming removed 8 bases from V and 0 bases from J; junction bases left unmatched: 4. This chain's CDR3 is CARGQGMNTEAFF. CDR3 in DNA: TGTGCCCGAGGACAGGGGATGAACACTGAAGCTTTCTTT. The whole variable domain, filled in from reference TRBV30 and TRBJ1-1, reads SQTIHQWPATLVQPVGSPLSLECTVEGTSNPNLYWYRQAAGRGLQLLFYSVGIGQISSEVPQNLSASRPQDRQFILSSKKLLLSDSGFYLCARGQGMNTEAFFGQGTRLTVV.

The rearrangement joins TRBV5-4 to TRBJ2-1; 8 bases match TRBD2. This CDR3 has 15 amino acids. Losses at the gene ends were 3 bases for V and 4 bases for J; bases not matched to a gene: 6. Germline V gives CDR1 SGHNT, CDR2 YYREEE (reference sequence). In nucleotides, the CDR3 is TGTGCCAGCAGCTCGAGGCGGGGGGTATACAATGAGCAGTTCTTC. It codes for CASSSRRGVYNEQFF.

DNA for the CDR3: TGTGCCAGCAGCCAATCTGGTGGGAATGACAATCAGCCCCAGCATTTT. This sequence encodes CASSQSGGNDNQPQHF. The chain has TRBV3-1 and TRBJ1-5; D gene ambiguous. The germline CDR1 and CDR2 sequences are LGHDT and YNNKEL (reference sequence). V lost 2 bases to trimming and J lost 3 bases, with 14 bases between them. The CDR3 covers 16 residues.

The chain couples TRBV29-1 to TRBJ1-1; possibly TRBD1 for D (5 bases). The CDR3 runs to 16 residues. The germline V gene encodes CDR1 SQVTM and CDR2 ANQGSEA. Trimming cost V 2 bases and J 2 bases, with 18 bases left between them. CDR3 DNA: TGCAGCGTTGAACGGATGGGGCAGCACACTAACACTGAAGCTTTCTTT. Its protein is CSVERMGQHTNTEAFF.

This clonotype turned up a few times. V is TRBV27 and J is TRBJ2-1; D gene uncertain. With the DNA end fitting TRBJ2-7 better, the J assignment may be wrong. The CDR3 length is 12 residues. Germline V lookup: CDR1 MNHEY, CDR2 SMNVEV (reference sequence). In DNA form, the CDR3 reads TGTGCCAGCAGCCGCCCAACGGACGAGCAGTACTTC. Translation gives CASSRPTDEQYF.